What follows describes a single TCR beta chain. These data come from a study of blood T cell repertoires in COVID-19. Study details: COVID-19 samples, acute and convalescent, were from the United States, Italy and Spain. T cells, B-cell-depleted T cells, or PBMCs provided the cDNA or gDNA that served as material.

V lost 5 bases to trimming and J lost 8 bases; unmatched junction nucleotides: 6. CDR1 SEHNR and CDR2 FQNEAQ come from the germline V gene (reference sequence). The CDR3 length is 13 residues. Source study methods: Reference gene primer amplification gave nucleated cell count estimates. Clones were read by immunoSEQ multiplex PCR, and TCRdb kept only the in-frame ones, dropping some. That table supplies the V and J calls and clone size; D and trimming were determined from the DNA. Here the sample spans 85,000 to 100,000 clones, 75% to 95% being singletons. The TCR sequence derives from a man aged 55 to 70 with acute or convalescent COVID-19. Material: peripheral blood. The chain combines TRBV7-9 with TRBJ1-2, with 9 nucleotides matching TRBD1. The CDR3 DNA reads TGTGCCAGCAGCCCCGACAGGGGGTTCGGCTACACCTTC. This encodes CASSPDRGFGYTF.